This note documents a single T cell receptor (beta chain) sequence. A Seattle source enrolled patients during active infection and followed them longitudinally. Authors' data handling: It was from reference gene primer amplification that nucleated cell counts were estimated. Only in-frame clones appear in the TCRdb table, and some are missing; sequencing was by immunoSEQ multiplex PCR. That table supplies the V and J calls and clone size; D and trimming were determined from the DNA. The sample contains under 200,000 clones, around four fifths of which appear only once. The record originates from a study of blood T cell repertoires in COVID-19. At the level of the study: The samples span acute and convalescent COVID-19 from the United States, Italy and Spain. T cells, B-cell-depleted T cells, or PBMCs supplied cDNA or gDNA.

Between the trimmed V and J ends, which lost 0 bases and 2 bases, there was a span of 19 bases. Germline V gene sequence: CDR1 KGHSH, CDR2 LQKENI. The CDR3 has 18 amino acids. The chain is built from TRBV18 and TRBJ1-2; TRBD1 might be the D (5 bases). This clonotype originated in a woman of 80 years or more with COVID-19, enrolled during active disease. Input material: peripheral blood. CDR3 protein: CASSPPAQGVLNNYGYTF. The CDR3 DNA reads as TGTGCCAGCTCACCACCGGCCCAAGGGGTCTTGAACAACTATGGCTACACCTTC.